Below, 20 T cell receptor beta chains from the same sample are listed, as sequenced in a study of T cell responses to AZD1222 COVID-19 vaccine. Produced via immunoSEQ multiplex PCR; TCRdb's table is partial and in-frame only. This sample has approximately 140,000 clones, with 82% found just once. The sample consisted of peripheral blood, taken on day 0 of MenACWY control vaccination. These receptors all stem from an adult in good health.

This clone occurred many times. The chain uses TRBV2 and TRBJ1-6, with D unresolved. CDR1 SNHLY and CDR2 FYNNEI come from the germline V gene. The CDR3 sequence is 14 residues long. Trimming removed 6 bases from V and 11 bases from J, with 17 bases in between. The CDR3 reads CASSPAPSDPPLHF. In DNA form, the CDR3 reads TGTGCCAGCAGCCCAGCCCCTAGTGATCCACCCCTCCACTTT. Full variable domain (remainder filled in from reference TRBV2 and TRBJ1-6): EPEVTQTPSHQVTQMGQEVILRCVPISNHLYFYWYRQILGQKVEFLVSFYNNEISEKSEIFDDQFSVERPDGSNFTLKIRSTKLEDSAMYFCASSPAPSDPPLHFGNGTRLTVT.

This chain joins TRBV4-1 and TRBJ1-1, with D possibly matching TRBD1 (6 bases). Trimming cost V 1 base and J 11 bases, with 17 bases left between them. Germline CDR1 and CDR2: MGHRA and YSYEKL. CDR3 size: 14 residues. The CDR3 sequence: CASSQVAGGGVAFF. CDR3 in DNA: TGCGCCAGCAGCCAAGTTGCCGGGGGCGGTGTTGCTTTCTTT.

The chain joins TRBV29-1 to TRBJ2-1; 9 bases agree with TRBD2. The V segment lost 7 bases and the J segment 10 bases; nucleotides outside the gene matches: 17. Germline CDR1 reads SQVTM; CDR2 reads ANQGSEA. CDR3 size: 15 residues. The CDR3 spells CSGATVAGALGEQFF. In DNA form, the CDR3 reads TGCAGCGGCGCCACTGTAGCGGGGGCCCTTGGGGAGCAGTTCTTC.

In nucleotides, the CDR3 is TGTGCCAGCAGCGTAGTAGACTCGGGGGAAAAACTGTTTTTT. Translating gives CASSVVDSGEKLFF. The J gene is TRBJ1-4, the V gene TRBV9; D unresolved. CDR1 and CDR2 (germline): SGDLS, YYNGEE. The CDR3 has 14 amino acids. Trimming took off 0 bases at V and 8 bases at J, with 11 bases between the two ends.

CDR3 coding DNA: TGTGCCAGCAGCTCCCGAGGGGAAACTGAAGCTTTCTTT. Translating it yields CASSSRGETEAFF. The rearrangement uses TRBV3-1 (or the pseudogene TRBV3-2) and TRBJ1-1, with D tentatively TRBD1 (5 bases). From germline, CDR1 is LGHDT and CDR2 YNNKEL (reference sequence). Deletions cut 5 bases from V and 5 bases from J, with 12 bases between. CDR3 length equals 13 residues.

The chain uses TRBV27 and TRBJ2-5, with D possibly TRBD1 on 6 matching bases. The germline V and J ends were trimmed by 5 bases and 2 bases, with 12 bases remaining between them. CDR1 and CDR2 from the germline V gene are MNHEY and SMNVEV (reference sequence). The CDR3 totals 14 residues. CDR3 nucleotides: TGTGCCAGCAGTCCTATGGGACATCAAGAGACCCAGTACTTC. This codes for CASSPMGHQETQYF.

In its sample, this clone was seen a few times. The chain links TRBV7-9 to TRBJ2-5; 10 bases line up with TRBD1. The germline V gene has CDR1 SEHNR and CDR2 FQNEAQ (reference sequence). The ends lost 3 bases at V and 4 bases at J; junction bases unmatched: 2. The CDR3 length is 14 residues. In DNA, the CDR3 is TGTGCCAGCAGCTTGACAGGGGGCCGAGAGACCCAGTACTTC. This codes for CASSLTGGRETQYF.

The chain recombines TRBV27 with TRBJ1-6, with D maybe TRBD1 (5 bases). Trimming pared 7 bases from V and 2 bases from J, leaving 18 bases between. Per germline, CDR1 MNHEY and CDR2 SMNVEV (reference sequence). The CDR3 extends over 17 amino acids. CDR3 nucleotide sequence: TGTGCCAGCAACCTAACAGGCGGGAAAACCTATAATTCACCCCTCCACTTT. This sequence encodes CASNLTGGKTYNSPLHF.

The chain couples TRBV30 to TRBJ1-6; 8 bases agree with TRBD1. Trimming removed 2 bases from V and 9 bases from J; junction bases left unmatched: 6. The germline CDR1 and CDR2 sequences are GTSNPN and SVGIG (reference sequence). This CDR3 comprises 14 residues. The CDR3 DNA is TGTGCCTGGAGTTCCGGGACAGGCCCTTCACCCCTCCACTTT. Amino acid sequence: CAWSSGTGPSPLHF.

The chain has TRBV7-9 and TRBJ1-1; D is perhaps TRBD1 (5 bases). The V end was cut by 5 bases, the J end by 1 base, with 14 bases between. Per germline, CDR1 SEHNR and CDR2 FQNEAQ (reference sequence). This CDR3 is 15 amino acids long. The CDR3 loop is CASSPAGGWNTEAFF. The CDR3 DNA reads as TGTGCCAGCAGCCCAGCGGGGGGTTGGAACACTGAAGCTTTCTTT.

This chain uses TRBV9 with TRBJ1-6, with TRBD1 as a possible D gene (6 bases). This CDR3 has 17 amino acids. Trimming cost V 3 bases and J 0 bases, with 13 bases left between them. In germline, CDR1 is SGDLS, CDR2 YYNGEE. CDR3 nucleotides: TGTGCCAGCAGCGAAGGAGGGGGGAGCTCCTATAATTCACCCCTCCACTTT. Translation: CASSEGGGSSYNSPLHF.

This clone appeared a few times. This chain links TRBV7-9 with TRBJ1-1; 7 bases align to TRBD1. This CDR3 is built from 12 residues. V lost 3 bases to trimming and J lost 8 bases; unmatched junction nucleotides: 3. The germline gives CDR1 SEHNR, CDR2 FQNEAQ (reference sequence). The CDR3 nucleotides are TGTGCCAGCAGCTTGGGACAGAGCGAAGCTTTCTTT. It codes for CASSLGQSEAFF. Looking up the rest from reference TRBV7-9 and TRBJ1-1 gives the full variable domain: DTGVSQNPRHKITKRGQNVTFRCDPISEHNRLYWYRQTLGQGPEFLTYFQNEAQLEKSRLLSDRFSAERPKGSFSTLEIQRTEQGDSAMYLCASSLGQSEAFFGQGTRLTVV.

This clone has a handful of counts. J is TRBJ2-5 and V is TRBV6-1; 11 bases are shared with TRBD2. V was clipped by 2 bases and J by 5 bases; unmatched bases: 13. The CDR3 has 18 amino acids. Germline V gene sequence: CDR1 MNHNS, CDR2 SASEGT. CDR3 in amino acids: CASSERLGLAAGGETQYF. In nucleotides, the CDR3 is TGTGCCAGCAGTGAAAGGTTGGGACTAGCGGCCGGTGGGGAGACCCAGTACTTC.

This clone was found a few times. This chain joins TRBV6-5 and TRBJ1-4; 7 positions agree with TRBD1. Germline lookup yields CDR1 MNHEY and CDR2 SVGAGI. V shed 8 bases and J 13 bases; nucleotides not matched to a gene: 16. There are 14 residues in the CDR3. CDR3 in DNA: TGTGCCAGCTTTACAGGGGAGAAAGGGAGGGGACTGTTTTTT. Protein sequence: CASFTGEKGRGLFF.

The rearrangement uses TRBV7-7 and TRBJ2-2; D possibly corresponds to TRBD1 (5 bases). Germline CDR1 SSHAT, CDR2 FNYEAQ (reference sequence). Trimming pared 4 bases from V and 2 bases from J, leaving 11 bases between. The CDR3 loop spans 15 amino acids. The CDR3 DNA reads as TGTGCCAGCAGCTCATGGGGCGGCAACACCGGGGAGCTGTTTTTT. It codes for CASSSWGGNTGELFF.

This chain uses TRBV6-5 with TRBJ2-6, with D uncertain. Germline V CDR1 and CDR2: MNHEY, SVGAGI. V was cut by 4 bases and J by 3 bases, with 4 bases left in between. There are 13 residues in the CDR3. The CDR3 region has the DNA TGTGCCAGCAGTTCGGATGGGGCCAACGTCCTGACTTTC. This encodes CASSSDGANVLTF.

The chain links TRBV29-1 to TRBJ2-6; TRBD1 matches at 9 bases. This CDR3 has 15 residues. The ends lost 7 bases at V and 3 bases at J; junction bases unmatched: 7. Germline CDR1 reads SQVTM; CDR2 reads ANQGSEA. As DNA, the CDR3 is TGCAGCGCTGGGACAGGGAATGATGGGGCCAACGTCCTGACTTTC. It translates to CSAGTGNDGANVLTF.

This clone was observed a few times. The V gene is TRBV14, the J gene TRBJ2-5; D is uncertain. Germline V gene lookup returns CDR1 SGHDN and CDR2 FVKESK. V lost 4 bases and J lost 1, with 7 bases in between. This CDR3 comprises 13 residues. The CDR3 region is CASSPWPQETQYF. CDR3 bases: TGTGCCAGCAGCCCGTGGCCCCAAGAGACCCAGTACTTC.

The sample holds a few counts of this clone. The DNA of the CDR3 is TGTGCCAGCAGCTTAGATACGGGGGCCCGTCAGCCCCAGCATTTT. It specifies CASSLDTGARQPQHF. This chain uses TRBV7-2 with TRBJ1-5; D perhaps matches TRBD1 (6 bases). The CDR3 loop spans 15 amino acids. The germline V and J ends were trimmed by 1 base and 6 bases, with 13 bases remaining between them. Germline assignment: CDR1 SGHTA and CDR2 FQGNSA.

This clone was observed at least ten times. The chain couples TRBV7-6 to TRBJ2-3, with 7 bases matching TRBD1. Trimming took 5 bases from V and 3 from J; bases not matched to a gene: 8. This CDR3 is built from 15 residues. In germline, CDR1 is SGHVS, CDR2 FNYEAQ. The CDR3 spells CASSLRQGGTDTQYF. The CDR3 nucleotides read TGTGCCAGCAGCCTTAGACAGGGTGGTACAGATACGCAGTATTTT.